Listed below are T cell receptor beta chains from one sample, sequenced in a study of T cells in Graves' hyperthyroidism and ophthalmopathy. TCRdb reanalysed the multiplex PCR reads using MiXCR and keeps one entry per CDR3 protein. The sample includes fewer than 750,000 distinct CDR3 sequences, 13% to 15% of them seen just once. Sequencing was done on a sample of blood. Source of these receptors: a woman aged 45-65 years with Graves' ophthalmopathy. Both conserved end residues are part of each CDR3. The D gene is left open where the match is weak. Clone size appears in some rows only: once, few, many, or a class for an expanded clone.

TRBJ2-7 | TRBD1 | TRBV10-3 | few | CAIYDGQGYEQYF | TGTGCCATCTATGACGGACAGGGCTACGAGCAGTACTTC
TRBJ2-5 | NA | TRBV5-1 | many | CASSPQYQETQYF | TGCGCCAGCAGCCCCCAGTACCAAGAGACCCAGTACTTC
TRBJ1-5 | NA | TRBV6-1 | few | CASSEASGAQPQHF | TGTGCCAGCAGTGAAGCTTCAGGCGCCCAGCCCCAGCATTTT
TRBJ2-3 | NA | TRBV5-1 | few | CASSLEHPFTDTQYF | TGCGCCAGCAGCTTGGAACATCCTTTCACAGATACGCAGTATTTT
TRBJ2-1 | TRBD2 | TRBV7-9 | NA | CASSRSWEGGRASPSSYNEQFF | TGTGCCAGCAGCCGATCCTGGGAGGGCGGGAGGGCCTCTCCGAGCTCCTACAATGAGCAGTTCTTC
TRBJ1-4 | TRBD1 | TRBV11-2 | many | CASSLGDRNNEKLFF | TGTGCCAGCAGCCTCGGGGACAGAAATAATGAAAAACTGTTTTTT
TRBJ2-2 | NA | TRBV7-2 | NA | CASSLAGPITGELFF | TGTGCCAGCAGCTTAGCAGGGCCTATCACCGGGGAGCTGTTTTTT
TRBJ1-1 | NA | TRBV5-1 | few | CASSWDTNTEAFF | TGCGCCAGCAGCTGGGACACGAACACTGAAGCTTTCTTT
TRBJ2-7 | TRBD1 | TRBV20-1 | many | CSARLGQGTYEQYF | TGCAGTGCTAGACTCGGACAGGGGACCTACGAGCAGTACTTC
TRBJ1-4 | NA | TRBV9 | NA | CASSDNTPGEKLFF | TGTGCCAGCAGCGACAATACGCCGGGAGAAAAACTGTTTTTT
TRBJ2-7 | NA | TRBV9 | NA | CASSVGFDEQYF | TGTGCCAGCAGCGTGGGGTTCGACGAGCAGTACTTC
TRBJ2-7 | TRBD2 | TRBV20-1 | many | CSARSRTSGSYEQYF | TGCAGTGCTAGGTCCAGGACTAGCGGCTCCTACGAGCAGTACTTC
TRBJ2-7 | TRBD2 | TRBV19 | NA | CASSLGLAGVLEQYF | TGTGCCAGTAGCCTGGGACTAGCGGGAGTACTGGAGCAGTACTTC
TRBJ2-7 | NA | TRBV14 | many | CASSQGDKGTYEQYF | TGTGCCAGCAGCCAAGGGGACAAGGGGACCTACGAGCAGTACTTC
TRBJ2-1 | TRBD1 | TRBV12-3/TRBV12-4 | NA | CASSFSAQGVEQFF | TGTGCCAGCAGTTTCTCGGCCCAGGGGGTTGAGCAGTTCTTC
TRBJ2-3 | TRBD2 | TRBV20-1 | many | CSARAAGVSTDTQYF | TGCAGTGCTAGAGCAGCGGGAGTCAGCACAGATACGCAGTATTTT
TRBJ2-1 | TRBD2 | TRBV4-1 | NA | CASSQESSGRLNEQFF | TGCGCCAGCAGCCAAGAATCAAGCGGGAGGCTCAATGAGCAGTTCTTC
TRBJ2-2 | NA | TRBV9 | once | CASSVADSTTGELFF | TGTGCCAGCAGCGTAGCCGACAGCACCACCGGGGAGCTGTTTTTT
TRBJ2-2 | TRBD1 | TRBV24-1 | many | CATSDYEPGQGWGTGELFF | TGTGCCACCAGTGATTATGAACCGGGACAGGGGTGGGGCACCGGGGAGCTGTTTTTT
TRBJ1-5 | NA | TRBV11-2 | many | CASSLRTGGQPQHF | TGTGCCAGCAGCCTAAGGACCGGCGGGCAGCCCCAGCATTTT
TRBJ2-3 | NA | TRBV7-2 | many | CASSYLPTSTDTQYF | TGTGCCAGCAGCTACCTACCGACTAGCACAGATACGCAGTATTTT
TRBJ1-2 | NA | TRBV3-1 | many | CASSSTTVGYTF | TGTGCCAGCAGCTCAACGACAGTCGGCTACACCTTC
TRBJ1-4 | NA | TRBV29-1 | few | CSVVLTNEKLFF | TGCAGCGTTGTGCTAACTAATGAAAAACTGTTTTTT
TRBJ2-4 | NA | TRBV7-2 | many | CASSSPGHLAKNIQYF | TGTGCCAGCAGCTCCCCGGGACATCTAGCCAAAAACATTCAGTACTTC
TRBJ2-1 | NA | TRBV6-2/TRBV6-3 | few | CASSYSSPDEQFF | TGTGCCAGCAGTTACTCGAGTCCGGATGAGCAGTTCTTC
TRBJ2-1 | NA | TRBV24-1 | NA | CATSDPARKMSDEQFF | TGTGCCACCAGTGACCCGGCCCGTAAAATGTCCGATGAGCAGTTCTTC
TRBJ2-1 | TRBD1 | TRBV29-1 | many | CSGATGENEQFF | TGCAGCGGGGCGACAGGGGAGAATGAGCAGTTCTTC
TRBJ1-1 | NA | TRBV18 | NA | CASSPPYRDVGAFF | TGTGCCAGCTCACCACCATACAGGGATGTGGGAGCTTTCTTT